These 27 T cell receptor beta chains were all obtained from the same sample, sequenced in a study of OX40 agonist ivuxolimab in advanced cancers. The protocol was immunoSEQ multiplex PCR, while the TCRdb copy is restricted to in-frame clones and leaves out a portion. Of tens of thousands of clones in the sample, about 91% were seen once. The source was CD4+ or CD8+ T cells sorted from blood, collected in a trial of the OX40 agonist ivuxolimab. These receptors were collected from an adult with an advanced solid tumor such as melanoma, head and neck, liver or kidney cancer.

The chain has TRBV30 and TRBJ1-2; weak D call: TRBD1 (6 bases). CDR3 length equals 13 residues. The V and J ends lost 5 bases and 8 bases respectively, with 18 bases between them. The germline V gene has CDR1 GTSNPN and CDR2 SVGIG (reference sequence). This CDR3 is CAWEGQSGVGYTF. The CDR3 DNA is TGTGCCTGGGAAGGACAGTCCGGGGTGGGCTACACCTTC.

The chain links TRBV18 to TRBJ1-1; 7 bases agree with TRBD1. The CDR3 has 15 residues. CDR1 and CDR2 from the germline V gene are KGHSH and LQKENI. V lost 2 bases, J lost 4 bases, and 7 bases stayed unmatched. The CDR3 DNA sequence: TGTGCCAGCTCACCAGGACAGGCTTTAGGCACTGAAGCTTTCTTT. It specifies CASSPGQALGTEAFF.

The chain combines TRBV5-1 with TRBJ2-7; 12 bases fit TRBD2. This CDR3 comprises 17 residues. The V gene's germline CDR1 is SGHRS and CDR2 YFSETQ. V dropped 4 bases and J dropped 5; count of bases not matched to a gene: 13. CDR3 sequence: CASSPGLTSGSFDEQYF. The CDR3 coding sequence is TGCGCCAGCAGCCCCGGGCTGACTAGCGGGAGTTTTGACGAGCAGTACTTC.

The chain joins TRBV7-9 to TRBJ1-4, with TRBD1 matching over 9 bases. Germline loops: CDR1 SEHNR, CDR2 FQNEAQ (reference sequence). Trimming took 5 bases from V and 8 from J; bases not matched to a gene: 9. The CDR3 runs 15 residues. The CDR3 loop is CASSTQGAGVEKLFF. The DNA of the CDR3 is TGTGCCAGCAGCACACAGGGGGCAGGGGTGGAAAAACTGTTTTTT.

In this sample, this clone turned up once. The V call is TRBV7-6, the J call TRBJ2-1; no clear D. Trimming stripped 1 base from V and 1 base from J, with 8 bases between. This CDR3 region has 15 residues. Germline CDR1 is SGHVS and CDR2 is FNYEAQ. The CDR3 nucleotides are TGTGCCAGCAGCTTAGGTGTCCCGTCCTACAATGAGCAGTTCTTC. This codes for CASSLGVPSYNEQFF.

This clone was detected only a few times. CDR3 nucleotides: TGTGCCTGGGCCGGGGGTTCAAACACTGAAGCTTTCTTT. Amino acid sequence: CAWAGGSNTEAFF. This chain connects TRBV30 to TRBJ1-1; tentatively, D is TRBD1 (5 bases). The CDR3 has 13 residues. V dropped 5 bases and J dropped 2 bases, with 12 bases sitting between them. Germline V CDR1 and CDR2: GTSNPN, SVGIG (reference sequence). Filled out from reference TRBV30 and TRBJ1-1, the complete variable domain reads SQTIHQWPATLVQPVGSPLSLECTVEGTSNPNLYWYRQAAGRGLQLLFYSVGIGQISSEVPQNLSASRPQDRQFILSSKKLLLSDSGFYLCAWAGGSNTEAFFGQGTRLTVV.

The V call is TRBV4-1, the J call TRBJ1-3; no clear D gene. Trimming left V 6 bases short and J 5 bases short, with 20 bases between. This CDR3 region has 16 residues. Germline CDR1 reads MGHRA; CDR2 reads YSYEKL. The CDR3 DNA sequence: TGCGCCAGCAGTAACCGCCCAACAACCACTCGAAACACCATATATTTT. This sequence encodes CASSNRPTTTRNTIYF.

This rearrangement joins TRBV28 to TRBJ2-3; maybe TRBD2 (6 bases). This CDR3 comprises 16 residues. The V end was cut by 5 bases, the J end by 4 bases, with 19 bases between. Germline CDR1 reads MDHEN; CDR2 reads SYDVKM. The CDR3 coding sequence is TGTGCCAGCAGTCCTTTAGGAGGGAGGCCCCCAGATACGCAGTATTTT. Its protein is CASSPLGGRPPDTQYF.

The chain combines TRBV19 with TRBJ2-7; D perhaps matches TRBD1 (5 bases). The length of the CDR3 is 14 residues. Germline V gives CDR1 LNHDA, CDR2 SQIVND (reference sequence). Trimming cost V 5 bases and J 6 bases, with 17 bases left between them. In DNA, the CDR3 is TGTGCCAGTAGTGAACAGGATACCCTGACCGAGCAGTACTTC. As protein: CASSEQDTLTEQYF.

The chain recombines TRBV11-3 with TRBJ2-3; D is unresolved. V shed 5 bases and J shed 4 bases, with 10 bases lying between them. CDR1 and CDR2 (germline): SGHNT, YENEEA. The CDR3 is made up of 13 amino acids. CDR3 bases: TGTGCCAGCAGCCGGTCTTTGGCAGATACGCAGTATTTT. It codes for CASSRSLADTQYF.

The chain is built from TRBV28 and TRBJ1-2; 9 nucleotides align to TRBD1. This CDR3 has 13 residues. The trim removed 4 bases at V and 10 bases at J, leaving 7 bases unmatched. Germline V CDR1 and CDR2: MDHEN, SYDVKM. CDR3 coding DNA: TGTGCCAGCAGTTCCGGACAGGGGTTAGACTACACCTTC. Its protein is CASSSGQGLDYTF.

J is TRBJ1-3 and V is TRBV9; 8 bases fit TRBD1. The CDR3 is made up of 16 amino acids. The trim removed 0 bases at V and 0 bases at J, leaving 2 bases unmatched. CDR1 and CDR2 from the germline V gene are SGDLS and YYNGEE. In DNA form, the CDR3 reads TGTGCCAGCAGCGTAGGAGGGACAGGCTCTGGAAACACCATATATTTT. Protein sequence: CASSVGGTGSGNTIYF.

This chain connects TRBV5-4 to TRBJ1-4, with D unclear. From germline, CDR1 is SGHNT and CDR2 YYREEE (reference sequence). With 0 bases removed from V and 6 bases from J, the gap between germline ends came to 15 bases. This CDR3 spans 16 amino acids. CDR3 in amino acids: CASSLGTRGRHEKLFF. CDR3 DNA sequence: TGTGCCAGCAGCTTGGGGACTCGTGGTAGACATGAAAAACTGTTTTTT.

CDR3 bases: TGTGCCAGCAGTTCGGGACAGGGGGACGAGCAGTACTTC. Its translation: CASSSGQGDEQYF. The chain employs TRBV7-8 and TRBJ2-7; 11 bases agree with TRBD1. After removal of 6 bases from V and 5 bases from J, the junction contained 3 bases not matched to a gene. Germline loops: CDR1 SGHVS, CDR2 FQNEAQ. This CDR3 has 13 residues.

The CDR3, as DNA: TGTGCCACCGGCGGGACAGCGACTGGAAACACCATATATTTT. Encoded protein: CATGGTATGNTIYF. The V gene is TRBV10-3, the J gene TRBJ1-3; 7 nucleotides align to TRBD1. Germline V lookup: CDR1 ENHRY, CDR2 SYGVKD. The V and J ends lost 10 bases and 2 bases, in that order; junction bases with no gene match: 8. This CDR3 is 14 amino acids long.

This clone was counted between two and nine times. The chain couples TRBV27 to TRBJ2-5; D call uncertain. The CDR3 runs 13 residues. V was pared by 3 bases and J by 2 bases, with 7 bases between. CDR1 and CDR2 (germline): MNHEY, SMNVEV (reference sequence). This CDR3 is CASSFRLQETQYF. CDR3 bases: TGTGCCAGCAGTTTCCGGTTACAAGAGACCCAGTACTTC.

This chain uses TRBV4-1 with TRBJ1-4; D gene ambiguous. Trimming shortened V by 1 base and J by 7 bases, and 10 bases separated the two germline ends. There are 14 residues in the CDR3. CDR1 and CDR2 (germline): MGHRA, YSYEKL. The CDR3 DNA is TGCGCCAGCAGCCAAGGGTCGCTCGTTGAAAAACTGTTTTTT. Encoded protein: CASSQGSLVEKLFF.

This rearrangement joins TRBV7-9 to TRBJ1-2; TRBD1 agrees at 8 bases. The CDR3 has 14 amino acids. V lost 8 bases, J lost 4 bases, and 9 bases stayed unmatched. CDR1 and CDR2 (germline): SEHNR, FQNEAQ (reference sequence). As DNA, the CDR3 is TGTGCCAGCGCCCCGCAGGGGGCTCTCTATGGCTACACCTTC. Residues: CASAPQGALYGYTF.

The chain joins TRBV10-3 to TRBJ1-3, with a tentative D call TRBD1 (6 bases). V gave up 7 bases and J gave up 3 bases, with 10 bases separating them. This CDR3 is 13 amino acids long. From germline, CDR1 is ENHRY and CDR2 SYGVKD. The CDR3 region has the DNA TGTGCCATCACCAACAGGGTTGGAAACACCATATATTTT. Encoded protein: CAITNRVGNTIYF.

Only one count was recorded for this clone. The chain has TRBV11-3 and TRBJ1-1; the D gene is possibly TRBD1 (6 bases). CDR3 length: 16 residues. V was cut by 5 bases and J by 5 bases, with 21 bases left in between. Germline-derived CDR1 and CDR2 are SGHNT and YENEEA. The CDR3 is CASSPRGREGETEAFF. As DNA, the CDR3 is TGTGCCAGCAGCCCCCGGGGACGGGAGGGGGAGACTGAAGCTTTCTTT.

J is TRBJ1-3 and V is TRBV4-1; the D is unclear. Germline CDR1 MGHRA, CDR2 YSYEKL. The CDR3 extends over 15 amino acids. The V gene lost 7 bases and the J gene lost 5 bases, with 18 bases spanning the gap. For the CDR3, the DNA is TGCGCCAGCATCTCTGCGAGGCGAGGACGAAACACCATATATTTT. Protein: CASISARRGRNTIYF.

This chain joins TRBV9 and TRBJ2-1, with 13 bases that match TRBD2. The CDR3 loop spans 14 amino acids. J was trimmed by 8 bases and V by 4 bases; bases with no gene match: 3. The germline V gene encodes CDR1 SGDLS and CDR2 YYNGEE. CDR3 sequence (DNA): TGTGCCAGCAGCACTAGCGGGAGGGCTTATGAGCAGTTCTTC. It translates to CASSTSGRAYEQFF.

The chain recombines TRBV29-1 with TRBJ1-2, with a tentative D call TRBD1 (6 bases). CDR1 SQVTM and CDR2 ANQGSEA come from the germline V gene. This CDR3 comprises 15 residues. V was pared by 3 bases and J by 1 base, with 15 bases between. The CDR3 region is CSVDRGTSLNYGYTF. The CDR3, as DNA: TGCAGCGTTGATAGGGGGACATCCCTTAACTATGGCTACACCTTC.

This sequence joins TRBV25-1 and TRBJ2-7, with D tentatively TRBD1 or TRBD2 (5 bases each). Per the germline V gene, CDR1 is MGHDK and CDR2 is SYGVNS. The CDR3 loop spans 14 amino acids. Trimming removed 6 bases at V and 1 base at J, with 13 bases between. The CDR3 DNA follows: TGTGCCAGCAGGGGGGTGACAGAGTCCTACGAGCAGTACTTC. Amino acids: CASRGVTESYEQYF.

The chain recombines TRBV29-1 with TRBJ2-2, with D hard to call. CDR1 SQVTM and CDR2 ANQGSEA come from the germline V gene. This CDR3 region has 14 residues. V was shortened by 4 bases and J by 8 bases, with 17 bases between the two germline ends. The CDR3 is CSVGISALGGELFF. CDR3 DNA sequence: TGCAGCGTTGGGATCAGCGCCCTCGGAGGGGAGCTGTTTTTT.

In this sample, this clone turned up once. The same CDR3 arises from other DNA sequences in this sample as well. The chain carries TRBV5-1 and TRBJ2-3; the D gene is possibly TRBD2 (5 bases). CDR1 is SGHRS and CDR2 is YFSETQ in the germline V gene. CDR3 length equals 14 residues. Trimming pared 0 bases from V and 3 bases from J, leaving 8 bases between. DNA of the CDR3: TGCGCCAGCAGCTTGGCCGGACTGACAGATACGCAGTATTTT. It is translated as CASSLAGLTDTQYF.

The rearrangement uses TRBV2 and TRBJ2-2, with D possibly being TRBD2 (7 bases). The germline gives CDR1 SNHLY, CDR2 FYNNEI. This CDR3 spans 15 amino acids. V lost 1 base and J lost 4, with 10 bases in between. The CDR3 coding sequence is TGTGCCAGCAGTGAAGAAGGGGGGGGCACCGGGGAGCTGTTTTTT. Translation: CASSEEGGGTGELFF. Using reference TRBV2 and TRBJ2-2 for the parts outside the CDR3, the full variable domain is EPEVTQTPSHQVTQMGQEVILRCVPISNHLYFYWYRQILGQKVEFLVSFYNNEISEKSEIFDDQFSVERPDGSNFTLKIRSTKLEDSAMYFCASSEEGGGTGELFFGEGSRLTVL.